This T cell receptor (beta chain) was obtained from a study of blood T cell repertoires in COVID-19. Turning to the study itself: There were acute and convalescent COVID-19 samples, and they came from the United States, Italy and Spain. Nucleic acid was either cDNA or gDNA, and it came from T cells, B-cell-depleted T cells, or PBMCs.

Authors' methods: From reference gene primer amplification, estimates of nucleated cell counts were derived. Sequencing was performed with immunoSEQ multiplex PCR; in TCRdb, only in-frame clones are kept and a portion is missing. That table gives V, J and clone size, and the DNA gave D and trimming. The sample shows 130,000 to 150,000 clones, more than 80% of them seen only once. This CDR3 comprises 13 residues. Germline CDR1 reads SEHNR; CDR2 reads FQNEAQ (reference sequence). V was pared by 3 bases and J by 0 bases, with 5 bases between. Concerning this clone: Other DNA sequences in this sample translate to the same CDR3.

The specimen sequenced was peripheral blood. The rearrangement joins TRBV7-9 to TRBJ1-1; D might be TRBD1 (5 bases). The clonotype was recovered from a human donor with acute or convalescent COVID-19. The donor label of this sample is uncertain. CDR3 DNA: TGTGCCAGCAGCTTGGACATGAACACTGAAGCTTTCTTT. Translated: CASSLDMNTEAFF.